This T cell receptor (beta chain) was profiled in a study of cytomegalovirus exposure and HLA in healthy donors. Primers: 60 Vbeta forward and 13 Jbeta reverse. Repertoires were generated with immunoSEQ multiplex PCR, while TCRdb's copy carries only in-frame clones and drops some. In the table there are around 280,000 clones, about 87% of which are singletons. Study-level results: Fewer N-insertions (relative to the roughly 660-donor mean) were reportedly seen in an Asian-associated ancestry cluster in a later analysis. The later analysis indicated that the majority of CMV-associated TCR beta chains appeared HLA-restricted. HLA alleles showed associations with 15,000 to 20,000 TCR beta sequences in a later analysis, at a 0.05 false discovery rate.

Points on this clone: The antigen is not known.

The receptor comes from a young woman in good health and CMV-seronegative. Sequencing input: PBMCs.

The CDR3 nucleotides read TGCGCCAGCAGCCAAGTTGGCTCCCCTAATGAAAAACTGTTTTTT. Amino acid sequence: CASSQVGSPNEKLFF. The chain couples TRBV4-1 to TRBJ1-4; D is uncertain. The germline V and J ends were trimmed by 1 base and 3 bases, with 9 bases remaining between them. CDR1 is MGHRA and CDR2 is YSYEKL in the germline V gene. The CDR3 sequence is 15 residues long.